These 30 T cell receptor beta chains came from one sample sequenced in a study of blood T cell repertoires in COVID-19. Assay used: immunoSEQ multiplex PCR; TCRdb lists only in-frame clones, some missing. The table includes just over 300,000 clones, roughly nine tenths detected once. Sequencing used peripheral blood. These TCRs come from a man younger than 35 with active or convalescent COVID-19.

This sequence joins TRBV27 and TRBJ1-1; D is possibly TRBD1 (5 bases). Germline CDR1 MNHEY, CDR2 SMNVEV (reference sequence). This CDR3 comprises 15 residues. V lost 4 bases to trimming and J lost 0 bases, with 12 bases between them. The CDR3 DNA reads TGTGCCAGCAGTTCCGACAGAGACATGAACACTGAAGCTTTCTTT. Its translation is CASSSDRDMNTEAFF.

This clone was picked up a small number of times. The rearrangement links TRBV5-6 to TRBJ1-5, with TRBD1 as a possible D gene (6 bases). This CDR3 is 14 amino acids long. V was pared by 4 bases and J by 1 base, with 9 bases between. The germline gives CDR1 SGHDT, CDR2 YYEEEE. The CDR3 region has the DNA TGTGCCAGCAGCCTTGACAGGAGCAATCAGCCCCAGCATTTT. Amino acids: CASSLDRSNQPQHF. The full variable domain, with the rest looked up from reference TRBV5-6 and TRBJ1-5, is DAGVTQSPTHLIKTRGQQVTLRCSPKSGHDTVSWYQQALGQGPQFIFQYYEEEERQRGNFPDRFSGHQFPNYSSELNVNALLLGDSALYLCASSLDRSNQPQHFGDGTRLSIL.

The gene calls are TRBV10-2 and TRBJ2-7; 9 bases map to TRBD1. Germline loops: CDR1 WSHSY, CDR2 SAAADI. The CDR3 runs 15 residues. V lost 3 bases and J lost 4; bases outside the gene matches: 7. CDR3 residues: CASSESRTGEYEQYF. In DNA, the CDR3 is TGCGCCAGCAGTGAATCCCGGACAGGGGAATACGAGCAGTACTTC.

V usage is TRBV5-6 and J usage is TRBJ1-1; TRBD1 is a possible D gene (6 bases). This CDR3 has 15 amino acids. Germline CDR1 is SGHDT and CDR2 is YYEEEE. The V end was cut by 0 bases, the J end by 5 bases, with 14 bases between. The CDR3 DNA follows: TGTGCCAGCAGCTTGGGGGCCAGGGGAGGGACTGAAGCTTTCTTT. Its translation: CASSLGARGGTEAFF. The entire variable domain, with the rest obtained from reference TRBV5-6 and TRBJ1-1, is as follows: DAGVTQSPTHLIKTRGQQVTLRCSPKSGHDTVSWYQQALGQGPQFIFQYYEEEERQRGNFPDRFSGHQFPNYSSELNVNALLLGDSALYLCASSLGARGGTEAFFGQGTRLTVV.

This clone was seen just once. For the CDR3, the DNA is TGTGCCAGCAGTGAGGGGGCGTCACTTATTTACTCCTACGAGCAGTACTTC. Protein product: CASSEGASLIYSYEQYF. This sequence joins TRBV2 and TRBJ2-7; D is possibly TRBD1 (6 bases). The CDR3 has 17 amino acids. The V end lost 3 bases, the J end lost 0 bases, and 18 bases lay between the germline ends. Germline CDR1 is SNHLY and CDR2 is FYNNEI.

The CDR3 protein is CATSKGENADTQYF. The CDR3 DNA is TGTGCCACCAGCAAGGGGGAGAACGCAGATACGCAGTATTTT. The gene calls are TRBV15 and TRBJ2-3; D is perhaps TRBD1 (6 bases). The CDR3 covers 14 residues. CDR1 is LNHNV, CDR2 YYDKDF, per germline (reference sequence). Between the trimmed V and J ends, which lost 4 bases and 4 bases, there was a span of 12 bases.

This chain connects TRBV20-1 to TRBJ1-1; 9 bases are shared with TRBD1. The germline V gene encodes CDR1 DFQATT and CDR2 SNEGSKA (reference sequence). The junction had 5 bases not matched to a gene; V was cut back by 7 bases and J by 11 bases. The CDR3 runs 10 residues. This chain's CDR3 is CSVQGAPAFF. The CDR3 DNA follows: TGCAGTGTACAGGGGGCGCCGGCTTTCTTT.

This clone occurred once. The chain recombines TRBV27 with TRBJ1-5; D unresolved. This CDR3 is built from 13 residues. V dropped 6 bases and J dropped 0 bases, with 6 bases sitting between them. Germline CDR1 reads MNHEY; CDR2 reads SMNVEV (reference sequence). The CDR3 spells CASRLYSNQPQHF. In DNA, the CDR3 is TGTGCCAGCAGACTTTATAGCAATCAGCCCCAGCATTTT.

CDR3 loop: CASSQDLMTSGGNTGELFF. The CDR3 nucleotides are TGCGCCAGCAGCCAAGATTTGATGACTAGCGGGGGGAACACCGGGGAGCTGTTTTTT. The V call is TRBV4-3, the J call TRBJ2-2; TRBD2 agrees at 12 bases. Germline V gene sequence: CDR1 LGHNA, CDR2 YSLEER. V was pared by 0 bases and J by 1 base, with 6 bases of the junction left unmatched. The CDR3 contains 19 residues.

This clone has only a few counts. The J gene is TRBJ1-5, the V gene TRBV6-6; 8 bases agree with TRBD1. The V segment lost 6 bases and the J segment 1 base; nucleotides outside the gene matches: 5. The CDR3 consists of 15 residues. Germline CDR1 reads MNHNY; CDR2 reads SVGAGI (reference sequence). The CDR3 reads CASSNQGASNQPQHF. CDR3 nucleotides: TGTGCCAGCAGCAACCAGGGGGCGAGCAATCAGCCCCAGCATTTT.

The V and J genes are TRBV6-4 and TRBJ1-2; D may be TRBD1 (5 bases). The germline CDR1 and CDR2 sequences are MRHNA and SNTAGT. The CDR3 sequence is 12 residues long. V dropped 0 bases and J dropped 8 bases, with 7 bases sitting between them. The CDR3 spells CASSDSGVGYTF. CDR3 nucleotides: TGTGCCAGCAGTGACTCAGGGGTCGGCTACACCTTC.

The chain combines TRBV5-1 with TRBJ2-2, with 7 bases that match TRBD2. CDR1 SGHRS and CDR2 YFSETQ come from the germline V gene. The CDR3 runs 16 residues. V lost 0 bases to trimming and J lost 7 bases; unmatched junction nucleotides: 9. Here the CDR3 DNA reads TGCGCCAGCAGCTTGGTTGGCCGGGGGGTCTTCGGGGAGCTGTTTTTT. Translation gives CASSLVGRGVFGELFF.

The rearrangement links TRBV27 to TRBJ1-5, with 8 bases aligning to TRBD1. With 7 bases clipped from V and 2 bases from J, the junction kept 10 bases outside the gene matches. This CDR3 region has 16 residues. The V gene's germline CDR1 is MNHEY and CDR2 SMNVEV (reference sequence). CDR3 DNA: TGTGCCAGCAAGGTGTCAGGGGGCTATCGCAATCAGCCCCAGCATTTT. Its translation: CASKVSGGYRNQPQHF.

The chain couples TRBV7-2 to TRBJ1-3, with unresolved D. V was pared by 3 bases and J by 1 base, with 4 bases between. Germline V lookup: CDR1 SGHTA, CDR2 FQGNSA. The CDR3 spans 13 residues. The CDR3 DNA sequence: TGTGCCAGCAGCTTCTTGTCTGGAAACACCATATATTTT. This codes for CASSFLSGNTIYF.

This chain uses TRBV5-8 with TRBJ2-2; TRBD2 might be the D (5 bases). This CDR3 has 15 residues. The V end lost 1 base, the J end lost 6 bases, and 13 bases lay between the germline ends. Germline CDR1 reads SGHTS; CDR2 reads YDEGEE. CDR3 in DNA: TGTGCCAGCAGCTTGTTGGGTGGAGGCCCCGGGGAGCTGTTTTTT. Translating it yields CASSLLGGGPGELFF.

This clone was seen only once. The chain has TRBV29-1 and TRBJ2-5, with D tentatively TRBD1 (6 bases). The germline V and J ends were trimmed by 7 bases and 5 bases, with 20 bases remaining between them. Germline CDR1 reads SQVTM; CDR2 reads ANQGSEA. This CDR3 region has 14 residues. The CDR3, as DNA: TGCAGCGCCCTACCCGCAACAGGGATGGAGACCCAGTACTTC. It encodes CSALPATGMETQYF.

The rearrangement joins TRBV12-3 or TRBV12-4 to TRBJ2-4; D remains unclear. V was clipped by 6 bases and J by 5 bases, with 8 bases between them. The CDR3 contains 12 residues. The CDR3 protein is CASSNYQNIQYF. The DNA for the CDR3 is TGTGCCAGCAGCAACTACCAAAACATTCAGTACTTC.

V and J are TRBV27 and TRBJ1-2; 8 nucleotides agree with TRBD1. The CDR3 contains 13 residues. The V gene end was trimmed by 8 bases and the J gene end by 4 bases; junction bases not matched to a gene: 6. Germline V gives CDR1 MNHEY, CDR2 SMNVEV (reference sequence). The CDR3 nucleotides are TGTGCCAGCGGGGACAGGCGGGGCTATGGCTACACCTTC. This codes for CASGDRRGYGYTF.

The DNA of the CDR3 is TGTGCCAGCAGCTTGCGGGCGGACAGGGGAGTCCATGAGCAGTTCTTC. Protein product: CASSLRADRGVHEQFF. This sequence joins TRBV11-3 and TRBJ2-1; 9 bases agree with TRBD1. The V gene end was trimmed by 3 bases and the J gene end by 8 bases; junction bases not matched to a gene: 11. The germline V gene encodes CDR1 SGHNT and CDR2 YENEEA. This CDR3 region has 16 residues.

The J gene is TRBJ1-2, the V gene TRBV5-1, with TRBD1 matching 7 bases. This CDR3 spans 16 amino acids. V shed 6 bases, J shed 3 bases, and the junction held 14 bases outside the gene matches. Germline lookup yields CDR1 SGHRS and CDR2 YFSETQ. The CDR3: CASTGTALGSDYGYTF. In nucleotides, the CDR3 is TGCGCCAGCACGGGGACAGCTCTAGGTTCGGACTATGGCTACACCTTC.

The gene calls are TRBV7-2 and TRBJ2-7; 9 nucleotides match TRBD1. CDR1 is SGHTA, CDR2 FQGNSA, per germline. V lost 4 bases to trimming and J lost 1 base; unmatched junction nucleotides: 2. This CDR3 contains 14 residues. CDR3 bases: TGTGCCAGCAGCTCGGACAGGGGATCCTACGAGCAGTACTTC. Its protein is CASSSDRGSYEQYF.

V usage is TRBV19 and J usage is TRBJ2-2; D gene uncertain. The CDR3 sequence is 14 residues long. Germline values: CDR1 LNHDA, CDR2 SQIVND (reference sequence). Between the trimmed V and J ends, which lost 3 bases and 5 bases, there was a span of 10 bases. DNA of the CDR3: TGTGCCAGTAGTATCGTGGCGACTACCGGGGAGCTGTTTTTT. Residues: CASSIVATTGELFF.

The chain recombines TRBV11-3 with TRBJ2-2; tentative D call: TRBD1 (5 bases). This CDR3 comprises 13 residues. V dropped 4 bases and J dropped 8 bases, with 11 bases sitting between them. CDR1 and CDR2 (germline): SGHNT, YENEEA. CDR3 amino acids: CASSWGPLGELFF. The CDR3 nucleotides read TGTGCCAGCAGCTGGGGCCCTCTTGGGGAGCTGTTTTTT.

This clone turned up a few times. The CDR3 here is CASSPMTGPPGELFF. CDR3 DNA: TGCGCCAGCAGCCCCATGACAGGACCCCCCGGGGAGCTGTTTTTT. The rearrangement uses TRBV4-1 and TRBJ2-2; possibly TRBD1 for D (6 bases). V was clipped by 4 bases and J by 6 bases, with 15 bases between them. The CDR3 loop spans 15 amino acids. Germline V gene sequence: CDR1 MGHRA, CDR2 YSYEKL.

The chain is built from TRBV4-3 and TRBJ1-2, with TRBD1 matching 7 bases. The germline V gene has CDR1 LGHNA and CDR2 YSLEER. The CDR3 has 16 amino acids. J gave up 2 bases and V 0 bases, and 6 bases lay outside the gene matches. CDR3 nucleotides: TGCGCCAGCAGCCAAGAAACGGGACAGCCGAACTATGGCTACACCTTC. This sequence encodes CASSQETGQPNYGYTF.

This clone was counted a few times. The V gene is TRBV7-9, the J gene TRBJ2-3, with 8 bases that match TRBD2. The J segment lost 5 bases and the V segment lost 10 bases, leaving 5 bases of the junction unmatched. There are 12 residues in the CDR3. From germline, CDR1 is SEHNR and CDR2 FQNEAQ (reference sequence). Written as DNA, the CDR3 is TGTGCCACCGGGGGGGCCGTAGATACGCAGTATTTT. Its protein is CATGGAVDTQYF.

About this clone itself: One end of the junction does not line up with germline, which may come from a read error. The chain links TRBV12-3 or TRBV12-4 to TRBJ1-2; no definite D call. The CDR3 covers 13 residues. The CDR3 bases are TGTGTCAGCAGTTTGATAGCTAACTATGGCTACACCTTC. Its protein is CVSSLIANYGYTF.

The chain is built from TRBV5-1 and TRBJ1-3; 7 nucleotides agree with TRBD1. After removal of 4 bases from V and 2 bases from J, the junction contained 9 bases not matched to a gene. This CDR3 has 16 amino acids. Per germline, CDR1 SGHRS and CDR2 YFSETQ. In DNA form, the CDR3 reads TGCGCCAGCAGCCGACAGGGTACGGCAGCTGGAAACACCATATATTTT. Its translation is CASSRQGTAAGNTIYF.

This clone was recorded only once. The CDR3 DNA reads TGTGCCTGGAGTGGAGAATTCCGGAGGAACACTGAAGCTTTCTTT. It encodes CAWSGEFRRNTEAFF. V and J are TRBV30 and TRBJ1-1; D unclear. The CDR3 covers 15 residues. The germline V and J ends were trimmed by 1 base and 1 base, with 13 bases remaining between them. Germline CDR1 is GTSNPN and CDR2 is SVGIG (reference sequence). Drawing the rest from reference TRBV30 and TRBJ1-1, the complete variable domain is SQTIHQWPATLVQPVGSPLSLECTVEGTSNPNLYWYRQAAGRGLQLLFYSVGIGQISSEVPQNLSASRPQDRQFILSSKKLLLSDSGFYLCAWSGEFRRNTEAFFGQGTRLTVV.

This clone was picked up many times. V gene TRBV4-1 combines with J gene TRBJ1-1; D is unclear. Germline V gene lookup returns CDR1 MGHRA and CDR2 YSYEKL. V was cut by 2 bases and J by 1 base, with 11 bases left in between. There are 15 residues in the CDR3. The CDR3 DNA reads as TGCGCCAGCAGCCAAACGAGAGGGTGGAACACTGAAGCTTTCTTT. Its protein product is CASSQTRGWNTEAFF.